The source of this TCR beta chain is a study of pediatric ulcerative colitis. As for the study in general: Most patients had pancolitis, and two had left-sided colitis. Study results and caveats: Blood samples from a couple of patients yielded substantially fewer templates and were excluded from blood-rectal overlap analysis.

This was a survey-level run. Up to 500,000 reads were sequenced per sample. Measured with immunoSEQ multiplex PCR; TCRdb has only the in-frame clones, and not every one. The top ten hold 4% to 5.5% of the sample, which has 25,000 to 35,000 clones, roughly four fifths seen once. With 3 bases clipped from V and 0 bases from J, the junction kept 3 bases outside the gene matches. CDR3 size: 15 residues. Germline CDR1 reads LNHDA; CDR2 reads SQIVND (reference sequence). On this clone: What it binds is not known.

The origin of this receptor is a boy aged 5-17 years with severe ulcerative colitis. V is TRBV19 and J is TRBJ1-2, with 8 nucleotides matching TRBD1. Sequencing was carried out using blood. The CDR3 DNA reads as TGTGCCAGTAGTATTTCGACAGGGGCTAACTATGGCTACACCTTC. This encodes CASSISTGANYGYTF.